Described below is a single T cell receptor (beta chain) sequence and its context. This clone's antigen is unknown. No base quality values were provided; no much bigger clone lies one nucleotide off. Library prep was done by 5' RACE. The listed sequencing device is Illumina HiSeq 2500. A second PCR of about 6 to 11 cycles was performed with a sample-barcoded 5' primer and a J-beta primer mix. A unique molecular identifier was introduced onto each TCR beta cDNA molecule by a template-switch 5' adaptor carrying 12 random nucleotides. At least 3 million CDR3-containing paired-end reads were obtained from each sample. First-strand cDNA was synthesized from all RNA with the Mint cDNA synthesis kit, primed by a TRBC-specific oligonucleotide. Following uracil-DNA glycosylase treatment, a first 18-cycle PCR with universal primers M1SS and BC2_uni_R was performed on all cDNA. For the original study's pipeline: For normalization, 1 million high-quality reads, each with a distinct molecular identifier, were randomly selected from each sample. Instead of being binned into consensus sequences, reads with shared molecular identifiers were discarded. MiTCR, run with a Q25 quality threshold and the strictest error-elimination algorithm, handled CDR3 identification, clonotype clustering and error correction. Lower-bound total TCR beta diversity was estimated with a nonparametric unseen species model using Euler transformation. Through fastp at Q25 and MiXCR, TCRdb rebuilt clones from the public reads, retaining in-frame beta chains. Rows matching on CDR3 protein sequence are summarized as one entry with the most common DNA and genes. TCRdb, not the authors, supplied the V and J calls. A total of around 500,000 distinct CDR3 sequences appear in this sample, around 48% of them only once. In total, the top ten clones hold 20% to 25% of the sample.

This sample was included in a study of blood T cells in healthy people across ages (dated by TCRdb to the mid-2010s). A note on the overall study: In model experiments, roughly one uniquely barcoded TCR beta cDNA molecule per two T cells was captured by template switching. Age-related changes in TCR beta repertoire diversity were measured in the study by deep sequencing normalized with unique cDNA molecular identifiers. The donors were split into four age groups: young (average about 16 years), middle-aged (roughly 39), aged (over 55) and long-lived (roughly 80). To avoid experimental bias, donors of different ages were spread randomly across the sequencing lanes. For two donors (one aged 18 to 30 and one aged 80 or older), the study analyzed two additional independent replicas of 1 million unique cDNA reads from the same blood draw. Study-level results and caveats: Since profiling was done on bulk unsorted PBMCs, naive and antigen-experienced compartments could not be conclusively compared. Observed TCR beta diversity per million T cells fell roughly linearly with age, and a significant reduction was already apparent by age around 40. The long-lived group showed more naive CD4+ T cells, fewer expanded clones and increased TCR diversity than the aged group, suggesting age selection. The percentage of naive T cells measured by flow cytometry correlated strongly with observed TCR beta diversity. Because the CMV infection status of the donors was unknown, age-related changes in expanded clonotypes may potentially have been confounded. Estimates of total diversity based on one million sequenced T cells were considered lower bounds and underestimates.

The roughly 42 donors, aged about 6 to 95 years, were systemically healthy Caucasian individuals from Russia. Each donor gave about 11 milliliters of peripheral blood, drawn into EDTA-treated Vacutainer tubes. Ficoll-Paque density-gradient centrifugation was used to isolate PBMCs, with at least 6.5 million obtained per sample. Total RNA, at least 5 micrograms per sample, was extracted from PBMCs with Trizol reagent. For every donor, an aliquot of PBMCs went through flow cytometry to measure the percentages of naive CD45RAhigh/CD27high T cells. V is trimmed back by 2 bases and J by 7 bases, and the junction contains 11 bases that no gene match accounts for. The CDR3 numbers 16 residues from cysteine through phenylalanine. The read is trimmed to its CDR3 DNA, 48 bases read in frame from base 1. The germline V gene encodes CDR1 MGHRA and CDR2 YSYEKL.

The rearranged segments are TRBV4-1 and TRBJ1-5; a stretch of 7 junction bases matches TRBD1. This TCR came from an elderly man in good health. The sample consisted of blood. The CDR3 has the sequence CASSQTRLRGPQPQHF. The DNA sequence reads TGCGCCAGCAGCCAAACCAGACTAAGGGGGCCCCAGCCCCAGCATTTT.